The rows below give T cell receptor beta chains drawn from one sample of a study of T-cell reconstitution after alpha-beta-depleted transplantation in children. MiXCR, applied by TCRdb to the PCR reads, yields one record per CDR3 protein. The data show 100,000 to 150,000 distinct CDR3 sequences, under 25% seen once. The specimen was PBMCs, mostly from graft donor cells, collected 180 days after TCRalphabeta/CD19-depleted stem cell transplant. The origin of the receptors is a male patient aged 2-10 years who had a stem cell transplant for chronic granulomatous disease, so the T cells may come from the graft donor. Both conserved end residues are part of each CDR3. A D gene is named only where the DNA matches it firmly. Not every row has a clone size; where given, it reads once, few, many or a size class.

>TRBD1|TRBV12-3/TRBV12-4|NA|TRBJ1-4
TGTGCCAGCAGAGACAGGGGTACTAATGAAAAACTGTTTTTT
CASRDRGTNEKLFF
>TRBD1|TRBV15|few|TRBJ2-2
TGTGCCACCCCGAGAGGGGGCATCACCGGGGAGCTGTTTTTT
CATPRGGITGELFF
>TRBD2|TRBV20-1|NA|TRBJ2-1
TGCAGTGCTAGAGTGGCGGGGGGGCGTAATGAGCAGTTCTTC
CSARVAGGRNEQFF
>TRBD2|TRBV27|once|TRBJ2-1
TGTGCCAGCAGTTTATCGGGCTTACGGCTAGCGGGAAATTACAATGAGCAGTTCTTC
CASSLSGLRLAGNYNEQFF
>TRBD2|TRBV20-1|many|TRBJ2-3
TGCAGTGCCGGGAGGGGGGCCCTAAAGTACACAGATACGCAGTATTTT
CSAGRGALKYTDTQYF
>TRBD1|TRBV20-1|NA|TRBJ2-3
TGCAGTGCTACCCCCGGGACAGCCCTCACAGATACGCAGTATTTT
CSATPGTALTDTQYF
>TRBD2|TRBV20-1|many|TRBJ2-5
TGCAGTGCTAGTTATGGCGGGAGCGAGACCCAGTACTTC
CSASYGGSETQYF
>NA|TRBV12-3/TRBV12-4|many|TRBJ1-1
TGTGCCAGCAGTTTACTGGACACTGAAGCTTTCTTT
CASSLLDTEAFF
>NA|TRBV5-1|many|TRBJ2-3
TGCGCCAGCAGCTTGGCGGGAGCAAGAGATACGCAGTATTTT
CASSLAGARDTQYF
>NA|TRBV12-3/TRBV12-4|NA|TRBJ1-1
TGTGCCAGCAGGAGGGGTACGAACACTGAAGCTTTCTTT
CASRRGTNTEAFF
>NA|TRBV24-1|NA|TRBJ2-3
TGTGCCACCAGCAACACTCGGGACGGACGCACAGATACGCAGTATTTT
CATSNTRDGRTDTQYF
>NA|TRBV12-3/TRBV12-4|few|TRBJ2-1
TGTGCCAGCAGTTTTCCCGTGGTTAGTGAGCAGTTCTTC
CASSFPVVSEQFF
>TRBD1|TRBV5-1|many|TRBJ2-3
TGCGCCAGCAGCGGCGGGACAGGGGTCCCAGATACGCAGTATTTT
CASSGGTGVPDTQYF
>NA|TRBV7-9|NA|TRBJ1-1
TGTGCCAGCAGCTTCGGGGGCCGCATGAACACTGAAGCTTTCTTT
CASSFGGRMNTEAFF
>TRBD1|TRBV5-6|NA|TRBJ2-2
TGTGCCAGCAGCACGCCGGGACAGGCGAACACCGGGGAGCTGTTTTTT
CASSTPGQANTGELFF
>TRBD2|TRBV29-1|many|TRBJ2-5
TGCAGCGTTGAAGGCAAGCGGGAGGACAAAGAGACCCAGTACTTC
CSVEGKREDKETQYF
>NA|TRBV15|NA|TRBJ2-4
TGTGCCACCACCCCAGGCGGTGAAAACATTCAGTACTTC
CATTPGGENIQYF
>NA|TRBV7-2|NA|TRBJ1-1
TGTGCCAGCAGCCCTCTTGGACCACGGAACACTGAAGCTTTCTTT
CASSPLGPRNTEAFF
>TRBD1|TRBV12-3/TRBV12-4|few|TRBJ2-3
TGTGCCAGCAGTCCGGGGGACAGGGGTGATACGCAGTATTTT
CASSPGDRGDTQYF
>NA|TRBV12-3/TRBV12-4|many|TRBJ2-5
TGTGCCAGCGGTCAAGGGGAGAAAGAGACCCAGTACTTC
CASGQGEKETQYF
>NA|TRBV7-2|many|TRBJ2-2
TGTGCCAGCAGCTTAGCGGTAAAAGGAAACACCGGGGAGCTGTTTTTT
CASSLAVKGNTGELFF
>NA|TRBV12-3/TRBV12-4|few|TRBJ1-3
TGTGCCAGCAGTTTGCCTGGGGTAATCTCTGGAAACACCATATATTTT
CASSLPGVISGNTIYF
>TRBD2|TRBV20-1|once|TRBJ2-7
TGCAGTGCACGGACTAGCGGCTACGAGCAGTACTTC
CSARTSGYEQYF
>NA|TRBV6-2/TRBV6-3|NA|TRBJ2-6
TGTGCCAGCCAACCCCGGTCATCTGGGGCCAACGTCCTGACTTTC
CASQPRSSGANVLTF
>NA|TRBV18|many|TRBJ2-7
TGTGCCAGCTCACCTCAGGCCTCCTACGAGCAGTACTTC
CASSPQASYEQYF
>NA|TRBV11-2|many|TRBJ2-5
TGTGCCAGCAGCTCAGGACTATCCAAAGAGACCCAGTACTTC
CASSSGLSKETQYF
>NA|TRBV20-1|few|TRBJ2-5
TGCAGTGCTAGAAGTCGGGGGCCCGGGGAGACCCAGTACTTC
CSARSRGPGETQYF
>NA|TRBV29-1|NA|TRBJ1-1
TGCAGCGTTGAGGGACCGAAAACTGAAGCTTTCTTT
CSVEGPKTEAFF